This TCR beta chain was recovered during a study of blood T cell repertoires in COVID-19. Study summary: Specimens from acute and convalescent COVID-19 originated in the United States, Italy and Spain. The analysed material was cDNA or gDNA that came from T cells, B-cell-depleted T cells, or PBMCs.

The authors' processing: Reference gene primer amplification gave nucleated cell count estimates. Profiling relied on immunoSEQ multiplex PCR, and the TCRdb table lists in-frame clones only, not all of them. The V and J calls and clone size are taken from that table; D and trimming were inferred from the DNA. The sample records 200,000 to 300,000 clones, roughly 88% being singletons. This CDR3 has 17 residues. Sample: peripheral blood. This clonotype was sampled from a man at least 80 years old with acute or convalescent COVID-19. This chain links TRBV12-2 with TRBJ2-5; the table names TRBD2, a call not compared with the DNA. TRBV12-2 is a documented pseudogene. The CDR3 loop reads CASRLASVAGGKETQYF. CDR3 DNA sequence: TGTGCAAGTCGCTTAGCGTCAGTAGCGGGGGGTAAGGAGACCCAGTACTTC.